A selection of T cell receptor beta chains follows, all from one sample in a study of metastatic and nonmetastatic thyroid tumors. TCRdb re-called clones via MiXCR from the PCR reads. The sample records about 33,000 clones, about a sixth being singletons. The sample consisted of blood. The receptors here all came from a male donor with papillary thyroid cancer or a benign thyroid nodule (not recorded which). Some clones in this sample may be carry-over from other donors' samples. Each CDR3 is given with its conserved first and last residue. D genes are given only for firm matches. Not every row has a clone size; where given, it reads once, few, many or a size class.

CDR3 length: 13
D gene: .
clone size: .
V gene: TRBV6-2/TRBV6-3
J gene: TRBJ2-1
CDR3 DNA: TGTGCCATCGGCAAGGGGGAGAGGAATGAGCAGTTCTTC
CDR3 protein: CAIGKGERNEQFF

CDR3 length: 12
D gene: TRBD1
clone size: once
V gene: TRBV20-1
J gene: TRBJ1-2
CDR3 DNA: TGCAGTGCTAAGGAAGGGGGCGATGGCTACACCTTC
CDR3 protein: CSAKEGGDGYTF

CDR3 length: 13
D gene: .
clone size: many
V gene: TRBV7-9
J gene: TRBJ2-1
CDR3 DNA: TGTGCCACCCGCTCAGCCGGGGCGAATGAGCAGTTCTTC
CDR3 protein: CATRSAGANEQFF

CDR3 length: 14
D gene: .
clone size: .
V gene: TRBV6-1
J gene: TRBJ2-2
CDR3 DNA: TGTGCCAGCAGTGGGACAGCGAACACCGGGGAGCTGTTTTTT
CDR3 protein: CASSGTANTGELFF

CDR3 length: 17
D gene: .
clone size: .
V gene: TRBV24-1
J gene: TRBJ2-2
CDR3 DNA: TGTGCCACCAGTGACTCGGGGGGCAGGACGAACACCGGGGAGCCGTTTTTT
CDR3 protein: CATSDSGGRTNTGEPFF

CDR3 length: 11
D gene: .
clone size: few
V gene: TRBV7-9
J gene: TRBJ2-2
CDR3 DNA: TGTGCCAGCAGCCCACTTCCGGAGCTGTTTTTT
CDR3 protein: CASSPLPELFF

CDR3 length: 14
D gene: .
clone size: many
V gene: TRBV28
J gene: TRBJ1-4
CDR3 DNA: TGTGCCAGCAGTTGGGGGGCAACTAATGAAAAACTGTTTTTT
CDR3 protein: CASSWGATNEKLFF

CDR3 length: 13
D gene: .
clone size: many
V gene: TRBV10-1
J gene: TRBJ1-4
CDR3 DNA: TGCGCCAGCAGTCCCGGGGGAAGTGAAAAACTGTTTTTT
CDR3 protein: CASSPGGSEKLFF

CDR3 length: 13
D gene: TRBD1
clone size: many
V gene: TRBV19
J gene: TRBJ2-5
CDR3 DNA: TGTGCCAGTAGTAAGGGACAGCAAGAGACCCAGTACTTC
CDR3 protein: CASSKGQQETQYF

CDR3 length: 17
D gene: TRBD2
clone size: .
V gene: TRBV6-6
J gene: TRBJ2-3
CDR3 DNA: TGTGCCAGCAGTTACGGGGGGGAGTCCGAAGAAGAAGATCCGCAGTATTTT
CDR3 protein: CASSYGGESEEEDPQYF

CDR3 length: 15
D gene: .
clone size: many
V gene: TRBV9
J gene: TRBJ2-1
CDR3 DNA: TGTGCCAGCAGCCCTACCGGGGCAGTCCACAATGAGCAGTTCTTC
CDR3 protein: CASSPTGAVHNEQFF

CDR3 length: 13
D gene: .
clone size: .
V gene: TRBV6-5
J gene: TRBJ2-7
CDR3 DNA: TGTGCCAGCATTTACTTGATGAGAAACGAGCAGTACTTC
CDR3 protein: CASIYLMRNEQYF

CDR3 length: 15
D gene: .
clone size: many
V gene: TRBV5-4
J gene: TRBJ2-7
CDR3 DNA: TGTGCCAGCAGCTTGGCTGGCGTCTCCCTTCATGAGCAGTACTTC
CDR3 protein: CASSLAGVSLHEQYF

CDR3 length: 20
D gene: TRBD2
clone size: many
V gene: TRBV25-1
J gene: TRBJ2-1
CDR3 DNA: TGTGCCAGCAGGCGAAACTTCTTGAGGTCGGCGGGAGGAAACCACAATGAGCAGTTCTTC
CDR3 protein: CASRRNFLRSAGGNHNEQFF

CDR3 length: 13
D gene: .
clone size: many
V gene: TRBV3-1
J gene: TRBJ2-1
CDR3 DNA: TGTGCCAGCAGCCGGGAGTGGTTGAATGAGCAGTTCTTC
CDR3 protein: CASSREWLNEQFF

CDR3 length: 16
D gene: TRBD1
clone size: many
V gene: TRBV19
J gene: TRBJ1-5
CDR3 DNA: TGTGCCAGTAGTCCCAGCCGGGGACAGGGGAATCAGCCCCAGCATTTT
CDR3 protein: CASSPSRGQGNQPQHF

CDR3 length: 14
D gene: .
clone size: .
V gene: TRBV9
J gene: TRBJ1-2
CDR3 DNA: TGTGCCAGCAGCGACAGCGCGGAATACTATGGCTACACCTTC
CDR3 protein: CASSDSAEYYGYTF

CDR3 length: 15
D gene: .
clone size: medium-sized
V gene: TRBV27
J gene: TRBJ2-7
CDR3 DNA: TGTGCCAGCAGTTTACTAATCGGGCCCCTTTACGAGCAGTACTTC
CDR3 protein: CASSLLIGPLYEQYF

CDR3 length: 16
D gene: .
clone size: many
V gene: TRBV19
J gene: TRBJ2-1
CDR3 DNA: TGTGCCAGTAGTATAGACACCGGGGGATCCTACAATGAGCAGTTCTTC
CDR3 protein: CASSIDTGGSYNEQFF

CDR3 length: 14
D gene: .
clone size: many
V gene: TRBV5-6
J gene: TRBJ2-5
CDR3 DNA: TGTGCCAGCAGCACCGAGACTAGTTCGGAGACCCAGTACTTC
CDR3 protein: CASSTETSSETQYF

CDR3 length: 15
D gene: TRBD2
clone size: few
V gene: TRBV19
J gene: TRBJ2-1
CDR3 DNA: TGTGCCAGTAAGAGGACTAGCGGGAGTGACAATGAGCAGTTCTTC
CDR3 protein: CASKRTSGSDNEQFF

CDR3 length: 15
D gene: .
clone size: many
V gene: TRBV5-1
J gene: TRBJ1-3
CDR3 DNA: TGCGCCAGCAGCTTGGGGTACAGCTCTGGAAACACCATATATTTT
CDR3 protein: CASSLGYSSGNTIYF

CDR3 length: 13
D gene: .
clone size: few
V gene: TRBV6-2/TRBV6-3
J gene: TRBJ2-7
CDR3 DNA: TGTGCCAGCAGTTATTCGACAGTCTACGAGCAGTACTTC
CDR3 protein: CASSYSTVYEQYF

CDR3 length: 17
D gene: .
clone size: many
V gene: TRBV27
J gene: TRBJ2-2
CDR3 DNA: TGTGCCACCTTTCCGAGGAGGGCAGGGCCTAACACCGGGGAGCTGTTTTTT
CDR3 protein: CATFPRRAGPNTGELFF

CDR3 length: 13
D gene: .
clone size: few
V gene: TRBV6-2/TRBV6-3
J gene: TRBJ2-7
CDR3 DNA: TGTGCCAGCACCGAAGCAGAGCCCTACGAGCAGTACTTC
CDR3 protein: CASTEAEPYEQYF

CDR3 length: 15
D gene: .
clone size: many
V gene: TRBV9
J gene: TRBJ1-2
CDR3 DNA: TGTGCCAGCAGCCCTCTGGGGCAGGGCGACTATGGCTACACCTTC
CDR3 protein: CASSPLGQGDYGYTF

CDR3 length: 18
D gene: TRBD1
clone size: .
V gene: TRBV9
J gene: TRBJ2-1
CDR3 DNA: TGTGCCAGCAGCGTAGAAGGCCCTGGGACAGGTGGCCGCAATGAGCAGTTCTTC
CDR3 protein: CASSVEGPGTGGRNEQFF

CDR3 length: 13
D gene: .
clone size: many
V gene: TRBV5-5
J gene: TRBJ1-1
CDR3 DNA: TGTGCCAGCAGCTTGGATGTCTCCGCGGAGGCTTTCTTT
CDR3 protein: CASSLDVSAEAFF

CDR3 length: 14
D gene: TRBD1
clone size: .
V gene: TRBV30
J gene: TRBJ1-5
CDR3 DNA: TGTGCCTGGAGTGGGACAGGGACTGGGTCGCCCCAGCATTTT
CDR3 protein: CAWSGTGTGSPQHF

CDR3 length: 11
D gene: .
clone size: many
V gene: TRBV11-2
J gene: TRBJ2-1
CDR3 DNA: TGTGCCAGCAGCTTACTGATTGAGCAGTTCTTC
CDR3 protein: CASSLLIEQFF

CDR3 length: 13
D gene: .
clone size: .
V gene: TRBV12-3/TRBV12-4
J gene: TRBJ1-2
CDR3 DNA: TGTGCCAGCAGTTATGACAGCTTCTATGGCTACACCTTC
CDR3 protein: CASSYDSFYGYTF

CDR3 length: 13
D gene: .
clone size: many
V gene: TRBV6-2/TRBV6-3
J gene: TRBJ1-4
CDR3 DNA: TGTGCCAGCAGTTACGGGAATAATGAAAAACTGTTTTTT
CDR3 protein: CASSYGNNEKLFF

CDR3 length: 17
D gene: TRBD1
clone size: .
V gene: TRBV5-6
J gene: TRBJ1-5
CDR3 DNA: TGCGCCAGCATCTTGGCAGGGACAGCGTTGAGCAATCAGCCCCAGCATTTT
CDR3 protein: CASILAGTALSNQPQHF

CDR3 length: 13
D gene: .
clone size: many
V gene: TRBV20-1
J gene: TRBJ1-5
CDR3 DNA: TGCAGTGCTAGACAGGGCCAGAGGCAGCCCCAGCATTTT
CDR3 protein: CSARQGQRQPQHF

CDR3 length: 15
D gene: .
clone size: many
V gene: TRBV30
J gene: TRBJ1-2
CDR3 DNA: TGTGCCTGGAGTGTAGGGAAAGGGACGGCGGATGGCTACACCTTC
CDR3 protein: CAWSVGKGTADGYTF

CDR3 length: 16
D gene: .
clone size: many
V gene: TRBV6-2/TRBV6-3
J gene: TRBJ1-3
CDR3 DNA: TGTGCCAGCAGCTACTCGTACGTGGACTCTGGAAACACCATATATTTT
CDR3 protein: CASSYSYVDSGNTIYF

CDR3 length: 17
D gene: TRBD2
clone size: many
V gene: TRBV5-1
J gene: TRBJ2-7
CDR3 DNA: TGCGCCAGCAGCTTGGCAGGAAGTAGCGGGAGTCCCTACGAGCAGTACTTC
CDR3 protein: CASSLAGSSGSPYEQYF

CDR3 length: 15
D gene: .
clone size: many
V gene: TRBV9
J gene: TRBJ2-6
CDR3 DNA: TGTGCCAGCAGCGTAGGGGGGATAGGGGCCAACGTCCTGACTTTC
CDR3 protein: CASSVGGIGANVLTF

CDR3 length: 13
D gene: .
clone size: few
V gene: TRBV11-3
J gene: TRBJ2-2
CDR3 DNA: TGTGCCAGCAGGATAGGGGGCACCGGGGAGCTGTTTTTT
CDR3 protein: CASRIGGTGELFF

CDR3 length: 19
D gene: TRBD1
clone size: .
V gene: TRBV28
J gene: TRBJ2-7
CDR3 DNA: TGTGCCAGCAGTTTAATACTCAGGGGGACAGGCATCCTCAACTACGAGCAGTACTTC
CDR3 protein: CASSLILRGTGILNYEQYF

CDR3 length: 16
D gene: TRBD2
clone size: .
V gene: TRBV12-5
J gene: TRBJ2-1
CDR3 DNA: TGTGCTAGTGGTTTGACCGGGACTAGCGCGTACAATGAGCAGTTCTTC
CDR3 protein: CASGLTGTSAYNEQFF